These T cell receptor beta chains were read from a single sample in a study of blood T cells in healthy people across ages. MiXCR, run by TCRdb on the 5' RACE reads, gives a single entry per CDR3 protein. This table has over 1.5 million distinct CDR3 sequences, around half appearing once. The specimen sequenced was blood. The source of these receptors is a middle-aged woman in good health. Each CDR3 is given with its conserved first and last residue. The order of the fields is J gene, V gene, D gene, clone size, CDR3 protein, CDR3 DNA. A D gene is named only where the DNA matches it firmly. Expanded clones get a size class; other rows say once, few or many, or leave the size out.

j_call: TRBJ1-4
v_call: TRBV5-1
d_call: .
clone_size: .
cdr3_aa: CASSYQAATNEKLFF
cdr3_nt: TGCGCCAGCAGCTACCAGGCGGCAACTAATGAAAAACTGTTTTTT

j_call: TRBJ2-1
v_call: TRBV7-9
d_call: .
clone_size: .
cdr3_aa: CASSQLLRGRSKQFF
cdr3_nt: TGTGCCAGCAGCCAGTTACTCCGGGGGAGGAGTAAGCAGTTCTTC

j_call: TRBJ2-4
v_call: TRBV6-6
d_call: TRBD2
clone_size: .
cdr3_aa: CASSTGGGQNIQYF
cdr3_nt: TGTGCCAGCAGTACGGGGGGAGGGCAAAACATTCAGTACTTC

j_call: TRBJ2-7
v_call: TRBV24-1
d_call: .
clone_size: few
cdr3_aa: CATSHPRTSPHEQYF
cdr3_nt: TGTGCCACCAGCCATCCCCGCACGTCCCCCCACGAGCAGTACTTC

j_call: TRBJ2-1
v_call: TRBV5-1
d_call: TRBD1
clone_size: .
cdr3_aa: CASSSNRDSYNEQFF
cdr3_nt: TGCGCCAGCAGCTCGAACCGGGACAGCTACAATGAGCAGTTCTTC

j_call: TRBJ2-6
v_call: TRBV25-1
d_call: .
clone_size: few
cdr3_aa: CASSEMGKGSDVLTF
cdr3_nt: TGTGCCAGCAGTGAAATGGGTAAGGGGTCCGACGTCCTGACTTTC

j_call: TRBJ2-4
v_call: TRBV27
d_call: .
clone_size: few
cdr3_aa: CASSLRGYGRVQYF
cdr3_nt: TGTGCCAGCAGTTTACGGGGCTACGGACGGGTTCAGTACTTC

j_call: TRBJ1-6
v_call: TRBV7-2
d_call: .
clone_size: few
cdr3_aa: CASSLGGPNNSPLHF
cdr3_nt: TGTGCCAGCAGCTTAGGGGGCCCGAATAATTCACCCCTCCACTTT

j_call: TRBJ1-6
v_call: TRBV27
d_call: .
clone_size: .
cdr3_aa: CASTKDGSYNSPLHF
cdr3_nt: TGTGCCAGCACCAAAGACGGCTCCTATAATTCACCCCTCCACTTT

j_call: TRBJ2-3
v_call: TRBV10-3
d_call: TRBD2
clone_size: .
cdr3_aa: CAISSAGANTDTQYF
cdr3_nt: TGTGCCATCAGTTCAGCGGGGGCCAACACAGATACGCAGTATTTT

j_call: TRBJ1-2
v_call: TRBV20-1
d_call: .
clone_size: few
cdr3_aa: CSASPAFYGYTF
cdr3_nt: TGCAGTGCTAGCCCCGCGTTCTATGGCTACACCTTC

j_call: TRBJ1-5
v_call: TRBV28
d_call: TRBD1
clone_size: .
cdr3_aa: CASSSTGTGLNQPQHF
cdr3_nt: TGTGCCAGCAGTTCTACCGGGACAGGGCTCAATCAGCCCCAGCATTTT

j_call: TRBJ2-7
v_call: TRBV5-1
d_call: TRBD1
clone_size: many
cdr3_aa: CASSSGQGLSYEQYF
cdr3_nt: TGTGCCAGCAGTTCCGGACAGGGACTTTCCTACGAGCAGTACTTC

j_call: TRBJ1-2
v_call: TRBV6-2/TRBV6-3
d_call: .
clone_size: .
cdr3_aa: CASSTPGVHGYTF
cdr3_nt: TGTGCCAGCAGTACCCCAGGGGTCCATGGCTACACCTTC

j_call: TRBJ1-2
v_call: TRBV25-1
d_call: .
clone_size: .
cdr3_aa: CASSDRAVPNYGYTF
cdr3_nt: TGTGCCAGCAGTGACAGGGCGGTCCCTAACTATGGCTACACCTTC

j_call: TRBJ1-2
v_call: TRBV7-8
d_call: .
clone_size: .
cdr3_aa: CASSLSLEGGYTF
cdr3_nt: TGTGCCAGCAGCTTAAGTCTGGAAGGGGGCTACACCTTC

j_call: TRBJ2-7
v_call: TRBV20-1
d_call: TRBD2
clone_size: few
cdr3_aa: CSARGGNPYEQYF
cdr3_nt: TGCAGTGCACGGGGGGGAAACCCCTACGAGCAGTACTTC

j_call: TRBJ2-3
v_call: TRBV6-2/TRBV6-3
d_call: TRBD2
clone_size: once
cdr3_aa: CASSYSIQAGADTDTQYF
cdr3_nt: TGTGCCAGCAGTTACTCGATTCAAGCGGGGGCCGACACAGATACGCAGTATTTT

j_call: TRBJ2-1
v_call: TRBV20-1
d_call: .
clone_size: once
cdr3_aa: CSASGRARYNEQFF
cdr3_nt: TGCAGTGCTAGTGGGCGGGCACGATACAATGAGCAGTTCTTC

j_call: TRBJ2-5
v_call: TRBV4-1
d_call: TRBD2
clone_size: few
cdr3_aa: CASSQKGLAGDQETQYF
cdr3_nt: TGCGCCAGCAGCCAGAAGGGCCTAGCGGGAGACCAAGAGACCCAGTACTTC

j_call: TRBJ1-5
v_call: TRBV6-1
d_call: .
clone_size: .
cdr3_aa: CASSESGNNQPQHF
cdr3_nt: TGTGCCAGCAGTGAGTCAGGGAATAATCAGCCCCAGCATTTT

j_call: TRBJ2-4
v_call: TRBV7-2
d_call: .
clone_size: .
cdr3_aa: CASSLEWAKNIQYF
cdr3_nt: TGTGCCAGCAGCTTAGAGTGGGCCAAAAACATTCAGTACTTC

j_call: TRBJ1-2
v_call: TRBV20-1
d_call: .
clone_size: once
cdr3_aa: CSARALAGDYGYTF
cdr3_nt: TGCAGTGCTAGAGCATTGGCGGGAGACTATGGCTACACCTTC

j_call: TRBJ2-1
v_call: TRBV20-1
d_call: .
clone_size: .
cdr3_aa: CSARDLGARDGSYNEQFF
cdr3_nt: TGCAGTGCTAGAGATCTGGGGGCGCGCGATGGGTCCTACAATGAGCAGTTCTTC

j_call: TRBJ2-5
v_call: TRBV3-1
d_call: TRBD2
clone_size: .
cdr3_aa: CTSSQGMSGGHQETQYF
cdr3_nt: TGTACCAGCAGCCAAGGAATGAGCGGGGGCCACCAAGAGACCCAGTACTTC

j_call: TRBJ2-6
v_call: TRBV9
d_call: TRBD1
clone_size: .
cdr3_aa: CASSVAGQGLSGANVLTF
cdr3_nt: TGTGCCAGCAGCGTGGCGGGACAGGGCCTCTCTGGGGCCAACGTCCTGACTTTC

j_call: TRBJ2-5
v_call: TRBV27
d_call: .
clone_size: .
cdr3_aa: CASSISLSGQETQYF
cdr3_nt: TGTGCCAGCAGTATATCCCTATCTGGCCAAGAGACCCAGTACTTC

j_call: TRBJ2-1
v_call: TRBV5-1
d_call: .
clone_size: once
cdr3_aa: CASSPLKGGLQQFF
cdr3_nt: TGCGCCAGCAGCCCGCTGAAGGGGGGACTTCAGCAGTTCTTC

j_call: TRBJ2-1
v_call: TRBV11-1
d_call: TRBD1
clone_size: .
cdr3_aa: CASSPDRGNNEQFF
cdr3_nt: TGTGCCAGCAGCCCCGACAGGGGAAACAATGAGCAGTTCTTC

j_call: TRBJ1-2
v_call: TRBV29-1
d_call: .
clone_size: .
cdr3_aa: CSVNVYGYTF
cdr3_nt: TGCAGCGTTAACGTATATGGCTACACCTTC

j_call: TRBJ2-5
v_call: TRBV7-2
d_call: .
clone_size: .
cdr3_aa: CASSLGSWGGLGETQYF
cdr3_nt: TGTGCCAGCAGCTTGGGGAGTTGGGGGGGGCTGGGGGAGACCCAGTACTTC

j_call: TRBJ2-6
v_call: TRBV9
d_call: .
clone_size: .
cdr3_aa: CASSVDGGAQGANVLTF
cdr3_nt: TGTGCCAGCAGCGTAGATGGGGGGGCTCAAGGGGCCAACGTCCTGACTTTC

j_call: TRBJ2-3
v_call: TRBV4-3
d_call: TRBD2
clone_size: few
cdr3_aa: CASSPLTSGVTDTQYF
cdr3_nt: TGCGCCAGCAGCCCATTGACTAGCGGGGTTACCGATACGCAGTATTTT

j_call: TRBJ2-1
v_call: TRBV6-5
d_call: .
clone_size: .
cdr3_aa: CASSYSALGGLYNEQFF
cdr3_nt: TGTGCCAGCAGTTACTCGGCGTTGGGGGGTTTATACAATGAGCAGTTCTTC

j_call: TRBJ2-7
v_call: TRBV18
d_call: TRBD1
clone_size: once
cdr3_aa: CVSSRGQDVTYEQYF
cdr3_nt: TGTGTCAGCTCCCGAGGACAGGATGTCACCTACGAGCAGTACTTC

j_call: TRBJ2-1
v_call: TRBV6-5
d_call: .
clone_size: .
cdr3_aa: CASSYSRNGEQFF
cdr3_nt: TGTGCCAGCAGTTACTCCAGGAATGGGGAGCAGTTCTTC

j_call: TRBJ1-2
v_call: TRBV20-1
d_call: TRBD1
clone_size: few
cdr3_aa: CSARSLDRAVYGYTF
cdr3_nt: TGCAGTGCTAGATCATTGGACAGGGCCGTCTATGGCTACACCTTC

j_call: TRBJ2-3
v_call: TRBV7-2
d_call: .
clone_size: .
cdr3_aa: CASSLELRGSTDTQYF
cdr3_nt: TGTGCCAGCAGCTTAGAACTCCGGGGATCCACAGATACGCAGTATTTT

j_call: TRBJ2-1
v_call: TRBV27
d_call: .
clone_size: .
cdr3_aa: CASSLGLGNPAKINEQFF
cdr3_nt: TGTGCCAGCAGTTTAGGATTAGGGAATCCCGCGAAAATAAATGAGCAGTTCTTC